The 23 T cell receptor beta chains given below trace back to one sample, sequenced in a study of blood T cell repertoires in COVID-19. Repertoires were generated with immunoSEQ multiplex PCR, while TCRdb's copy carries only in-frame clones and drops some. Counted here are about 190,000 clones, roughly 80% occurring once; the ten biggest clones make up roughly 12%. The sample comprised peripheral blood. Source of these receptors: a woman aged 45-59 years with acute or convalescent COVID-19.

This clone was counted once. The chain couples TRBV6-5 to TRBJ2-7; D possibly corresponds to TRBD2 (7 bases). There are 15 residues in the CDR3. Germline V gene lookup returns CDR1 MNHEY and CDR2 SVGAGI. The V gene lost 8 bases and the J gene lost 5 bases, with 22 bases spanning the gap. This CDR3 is CASLKGGDPPNEQYF. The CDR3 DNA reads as TGTGCCAGCCTCAAGGGGGGGGACCCCCCAAACGAGCAGTACTTC.

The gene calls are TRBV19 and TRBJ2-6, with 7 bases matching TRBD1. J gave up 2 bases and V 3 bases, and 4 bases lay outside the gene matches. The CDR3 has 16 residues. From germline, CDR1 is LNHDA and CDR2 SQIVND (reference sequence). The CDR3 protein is CASSIQGGTGANVLTF. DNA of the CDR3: TGTGCCAGTAGTATTCAAGGGGGCACTGGGGCCAACGTCCTGACTTTC.

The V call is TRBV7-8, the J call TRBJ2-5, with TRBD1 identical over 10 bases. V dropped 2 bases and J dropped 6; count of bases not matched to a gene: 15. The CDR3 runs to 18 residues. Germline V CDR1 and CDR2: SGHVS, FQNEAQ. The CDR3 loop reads CASSLFSRAMDRGKTQYF. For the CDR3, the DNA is TGTGCCAGCAGCTTATTTAGCCGGGCGATGGACAGGGGGAAGACCCAGTACTTC.

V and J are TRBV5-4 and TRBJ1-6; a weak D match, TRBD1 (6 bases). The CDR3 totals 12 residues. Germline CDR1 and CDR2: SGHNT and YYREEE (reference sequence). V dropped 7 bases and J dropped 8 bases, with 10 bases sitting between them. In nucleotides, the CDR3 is TGTGCCAGCCAGGGGTGGGATTCACCCCTCCACTTT. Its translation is CASQGWDSPLHF.

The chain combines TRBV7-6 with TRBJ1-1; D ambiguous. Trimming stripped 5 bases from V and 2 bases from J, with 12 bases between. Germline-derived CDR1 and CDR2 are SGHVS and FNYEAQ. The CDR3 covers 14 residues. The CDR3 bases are TGTGCCAGCAGCCCCGGACTAGGAAACACTGAAGCTTTCTTT. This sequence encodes CASSPGLGNTEAFF.

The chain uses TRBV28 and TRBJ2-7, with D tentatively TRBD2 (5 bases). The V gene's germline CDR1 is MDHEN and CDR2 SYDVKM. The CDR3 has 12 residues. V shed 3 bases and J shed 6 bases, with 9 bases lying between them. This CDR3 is CASSFRGFEQYF. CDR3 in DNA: TGTGCCAGCAGTTTTCGGGGTTTCGAGCAGTACTTC.

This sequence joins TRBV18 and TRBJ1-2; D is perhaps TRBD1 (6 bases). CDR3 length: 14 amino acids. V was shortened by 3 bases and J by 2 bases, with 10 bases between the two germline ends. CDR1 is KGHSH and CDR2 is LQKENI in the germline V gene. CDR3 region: CASSPDSKNYGYTF. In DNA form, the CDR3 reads TGTGCCAGCTCACCGGACAGTAAAAACTATGGCTACACCTTC. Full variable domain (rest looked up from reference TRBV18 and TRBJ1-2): NAGVMQNPRHLVRRRGQEARLRCSPMKGHSHVYWYRQLPEEGLKFMVYLQKENIIDESGMPKERFSAEFPKEGPSILRIQQVVRGDSAAYFCASSPDSKNYGYTFGSGTRLTVV.

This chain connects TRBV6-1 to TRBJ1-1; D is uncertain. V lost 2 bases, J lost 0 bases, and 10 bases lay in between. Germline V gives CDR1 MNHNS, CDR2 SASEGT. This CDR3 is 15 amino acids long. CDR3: CASSEFQKLNTEAFF. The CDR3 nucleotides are TGTGCCAGCAGTGAATTCCAGAAATTGAACACTGAAGCTTTCTTT.

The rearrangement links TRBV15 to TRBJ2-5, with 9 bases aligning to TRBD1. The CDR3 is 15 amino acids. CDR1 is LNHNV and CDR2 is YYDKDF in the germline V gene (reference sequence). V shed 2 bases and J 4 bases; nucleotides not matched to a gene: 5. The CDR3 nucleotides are TGTGCCACCAGCAGAAAAGGACAGGGGAGAGAGACCCAGTACTTC. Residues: CATSRKGQGRETQYF.

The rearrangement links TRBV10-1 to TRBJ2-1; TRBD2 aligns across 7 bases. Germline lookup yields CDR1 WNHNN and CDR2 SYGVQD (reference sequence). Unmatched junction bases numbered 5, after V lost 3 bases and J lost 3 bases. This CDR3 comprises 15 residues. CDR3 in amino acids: CASSEGGSGYNEQFF. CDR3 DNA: TGCGCCAGCAGTGAAGGCGGGAGCGGCTACAATGAGCAGTTCTTC.

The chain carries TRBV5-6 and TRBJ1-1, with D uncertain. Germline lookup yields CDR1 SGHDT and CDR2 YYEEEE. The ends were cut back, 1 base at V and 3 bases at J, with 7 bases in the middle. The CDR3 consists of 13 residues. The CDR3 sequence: CASSLYSYTEAFF. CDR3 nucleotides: TGTGCCAGCAGCTTGTACAGCTACACTGAAGCTTTCTTT.

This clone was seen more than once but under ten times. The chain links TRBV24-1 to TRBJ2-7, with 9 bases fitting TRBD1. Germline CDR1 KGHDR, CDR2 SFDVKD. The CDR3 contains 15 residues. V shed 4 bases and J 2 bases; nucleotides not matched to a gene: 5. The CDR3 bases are TGTGCCACCAGTGACAGGACAGGGGATCCCTACGAGCAGTACTTC. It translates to CATSDRTGDPYEQYF.

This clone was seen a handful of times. The CDR3 region is CASSLGQGINEKLFF. The CDR3 DNA is TGCGCCAGCAGCCTCGGACAGGGGATTAATGAAAAACTGTTTTTT. V is TRBV4-3 and J is TRBJ1-4; TRBD1 matches 9 bases. Germline CDR1 and CDR2: LGHNA and YSLEER. The CDR3 sequence is 15 residues long. Unmatched junction bases numbered 4, after V lost 4 bases and J lost 4 bases.

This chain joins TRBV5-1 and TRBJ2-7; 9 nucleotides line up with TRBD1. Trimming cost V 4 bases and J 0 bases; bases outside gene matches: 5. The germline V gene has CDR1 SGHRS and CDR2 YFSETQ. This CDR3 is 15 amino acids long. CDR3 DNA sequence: TGCGCCAGCAGCCCCCTGACAGGGGGCTCCTACGAGCAGTACTTC. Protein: CASSPLTGGSYEQYF.

CDR3 protein: CATSRDPGQGLRNTEAFF. The CDR3 DNA is TGTGCCACCAGCAGAGATCCGGGACAGGGGCTTAGGAACACTGAAGCTTTCTTT. The V gene is TRBV15, the J gene TRBJ1-1; 10 bases match TRBD1. The CDR3 is 18 amino acids. CDR1 and CDR2 (germline): LNHNV, YYDKDF (reference sequence). The V and J ends lost 0 bases and 1 base, in that order; junction bases with no gene match: 8. The whole variable domain, filled in from reference TRBV15 and TRBJ1-1, reads DAMVIQNPRYQVTQFGKPVTLSCSQTLNHNVMYWYQQKSSQAPKLLFHYYDKDFNNEADTPDNFQSRRPNTSFCFLDIRSPGLGDTAMYLCATSRDPGQGLRNTEAFFGQGTRLTVV.

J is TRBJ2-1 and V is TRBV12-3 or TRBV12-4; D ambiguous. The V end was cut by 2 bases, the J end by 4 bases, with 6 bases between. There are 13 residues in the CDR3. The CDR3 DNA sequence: TGTGCCAGCAGTTTATATCCGTACAATGAGCAGTTCTTC. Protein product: CASSLYPYNEQFF.

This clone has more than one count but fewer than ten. The CDR3 nucleotides are TGTGCCAGCTTCTCAGGGCAACAGTGGGAAAAACTGTTTTTT. Encoded protein: CASFSGQQWEKLFF. This rearrangement joins TRBV6-1 to TRBJ1-4; TRBD1 is a possible D gene (5 bases). Trimming left V 8 bases short and J 8 bases short, with 18 bases between. There are 14 residues in the CDR3. Germline CDR1 MNHNS, CDR2 SASEGT.

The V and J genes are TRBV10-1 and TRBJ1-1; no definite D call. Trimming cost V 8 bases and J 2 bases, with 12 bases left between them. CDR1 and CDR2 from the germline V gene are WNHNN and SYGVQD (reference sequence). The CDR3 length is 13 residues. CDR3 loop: CASAAGINTEAFF. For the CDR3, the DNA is TGCGCCAGCGCAGCGGGAATCAACACTGAAGCTTTCTTT.

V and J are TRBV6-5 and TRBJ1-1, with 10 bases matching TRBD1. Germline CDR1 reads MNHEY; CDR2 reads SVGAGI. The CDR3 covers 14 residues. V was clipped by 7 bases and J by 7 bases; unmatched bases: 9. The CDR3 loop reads CASTPDRGRGEAFF. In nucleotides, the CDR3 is TGTGCCAGCACGCCCGACAGGGGGCGCGGTGAAGCTTTCTTT.

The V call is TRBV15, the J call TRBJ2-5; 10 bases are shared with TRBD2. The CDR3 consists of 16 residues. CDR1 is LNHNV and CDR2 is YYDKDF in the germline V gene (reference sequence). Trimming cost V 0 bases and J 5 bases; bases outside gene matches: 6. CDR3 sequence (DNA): TGTGCCACCAGCAGAGATGGACTAGCGGACAGGGAGACCCAGTACTTC. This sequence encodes CATSRDGLADRETQYF.

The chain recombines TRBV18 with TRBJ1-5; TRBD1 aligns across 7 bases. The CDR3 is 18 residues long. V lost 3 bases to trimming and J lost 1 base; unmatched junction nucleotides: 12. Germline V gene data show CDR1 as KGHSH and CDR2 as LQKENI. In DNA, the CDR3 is TGTGCCAGCTCACCTAGACAGGGTGGGAGTTTGAGCAATCAGCCCCAGCATTTT. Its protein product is CASSPRQGGSLSNQPQHF. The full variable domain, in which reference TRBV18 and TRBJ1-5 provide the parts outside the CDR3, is NAGVMQNPRHLVRRRGQEARLRCSPMKGHSHVYWYRQLPEEGLKFMVYLQKENIIDESGMPKERFSAEFPKEGPSILRIQQVVRGDSAAYFCASSPRQGGSLSNQPQHFGDGTRLSIL.

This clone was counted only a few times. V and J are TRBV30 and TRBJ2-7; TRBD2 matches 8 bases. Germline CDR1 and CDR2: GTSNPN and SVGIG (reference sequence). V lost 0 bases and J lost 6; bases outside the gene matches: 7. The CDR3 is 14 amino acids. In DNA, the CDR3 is TGTGCCTGGAGTGTAAAAGCGGGAGCGAGCGAGCAGTACTTC. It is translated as CAWSVKAGASEQYF.

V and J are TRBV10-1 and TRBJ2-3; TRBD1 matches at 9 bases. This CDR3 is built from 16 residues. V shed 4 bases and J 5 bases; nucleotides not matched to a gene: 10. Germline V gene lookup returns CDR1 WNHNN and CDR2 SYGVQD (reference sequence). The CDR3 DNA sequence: TGCGCCAGCAGTGGAATGTCCGGACAGGGGAGAGATACGCAGTATTTT. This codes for CASSGMSGQGRDTQYF.